This T cell receptor (beta chain) was captured by sequencing in a study of blood T cell repertoires in COVID-19. Looking at the study overall: The United States, Italy and Spain provided the acute and convalescent COVID-19 samples. The cDNA or gDNA used as material had been derived from T cells, B-cell-depleted T cells, or PBMCs.

This clone was counted only a few times. During active infection, Seattle patients enrolled and were then monitored through disease. V lost 6 bases, J lost 4 bases, and 12 bases stayed unmatched. CDR1 LNHDA and CDR2 SQIVND come from the germline V gene (reference sequence). The CDR3 consists of 17 residues. Original processing methods: Reference gene primer amplification in the assay estimated nucleated cell counts. Method: immunoSEQ multiplex PCR; TCRdb's copy keeps in-frame clones and lacks some. That table furnishes V, J and clone size, whereas the DNA furnished D and trimming. The sample has under 200,000 clones; approximately 87% are singletons.

Sequencing was done on a sample of peripheral blood. The chain is built from TRBV19 and TRBJ1-3; 10 bases are shared with TRBD1. The clonotype comes from a woman between 65 and 79 years old with COVID-19, enrolled during active disease. This CDR3 is CASSHGTGTGAGNTIYF. CDR3 DNA sequence: TGTGCCAGTAGCCATGGAACCGGGACAGGGGCCGGAAACACCATATATTTT. Full variable domain (missing parts from reference TRBV19 and TRBJ1-3): DGGITQSPKYLFRKEGQNVTLSCEQNLNHDAMYWYRQDPGQGLRLIYYSQIVNDFQKGDIAEGYSVSREKKESFPLTVTSAQKNPTAFYLCASSHGTGTGAGNTIYFGEGSWLTVV.